This T cell receptor beta chain is from a study of PD-1 blockade in classical Hodgkin lymphoma. Sequencing used immunoSEQ multiplex PCR; TCRdb keeps in-frame clones, though not all of them. This sample carries tens of thousands of clones, approximately 70% of them seen once, and the ten largest clones take over 25%. Trimming removed 0 bases at V and 2 bases at J, with 14 bases between. Germline V gene sequence: CDR1 SGHRS, CDR2 YFSETQ. The CDR3 is 16 residues long. With respect to this clone: Its cognate antigen is unknown.

Autologous stem cell transplantation was followed by relapse in every patient, and brentuximab vedotin exposure varied. Patients had relapsed/refractory classical Hodgkin lymphoma with complete response, partial response or progressive disease as best response. General observations from the study: The authors have not defined what causes the repertoire differences, possibly disease activity or prior therapy.

The material sequenced was peripheral blood mononuclear cells (PBMCs), taken before the second cycle of nivolumab. The chain carries TRBV5-1 and TRBJ1-1; TRBD1 might be the D (5 bases). The source is a human donor with classical Hodgkin lymphoma. CDR3 in amino acids: CASSLGTIWVNTEAFF. The CDR3 DNA reads TGCGCCAGCAGCTTGGGGACAATTTGGGTTAACACTGAAGCTTTCTTT.